The 13 T cell receptor beta chains presented below share a single source sample, sequenced in a study of blood T cells in healthy people across ages. A second PCR, run for roughly 7 to 11 cycles, used a sample-barcoded 5' primer plus a J-beta primer mix. TCRdb used MiXCR to reprocess the 5' RACE reads, holding one entry per CDR3 protein. The table includes hundreds of thousands of distinct CDR3 sequences, under 50% detected once. What was sequenced was blood. The source of these receptors is a man younger than 45 in good health.

The rearrangement joins TRBV25-1 to TRBJ2-7, with D possibly called TRBD1 or TRBD2 (6 bases each). Trimming left V 6 bases short and J 2 bases short, with 17 bases between. CDR1 and CDR2 from the germline V gene are MGHDK and SYGVNS. This CDR3 comprises 15 residues. The DNA for the CDR3 is TGTGCCAGCAGAGGGGCTTCGGGGGCCACCTACGAGCAGTACTTC. It is translated as CASRGASGATYEQYF.

This clonotype was observed a few times. This chain uses TRBV24-1 with TRBJ1-4; possibly TRBD1 for D (6 bases). Between the trimmed V and J ends, which lost 7 bases and 2 bases, there was a span of 7 bases. CDR3 size: 13 residues. CDR1 and CDR2 (germline): KGHDR, SFDVKD. The DNA for the CDR3 is TGTGCCACCAGGGGGGCGACTAATGAAAAACTGTTTTTT. Its translation is CATRGATNEKLFF.

V and J are TRBV6-6 and TRBJ2-7; D remains ambiguous. The germline gives CDR1 MNHNY, CDR2 SVGAGI (reference sequence). V was clipped by 6 bases and J by 1 base, with 7 bases between them. CDR3 length: 12 amino acids. The DNA for the CDR3 is TGTGCCAGCAGATCCCGTTCCTACGAGCAGTACTTC. This translates into CASRSRSYEQYF.

This clonotype was detected only once. The chain links TRBV2 to TRBJ2-1, with TRBD2 as a possible D gene (5 bases). V dropped 6 bases and J dropped 0 bases, with 9 bases sitting between them. Germline values: CDR1 SNHLY, CDR2 FYNNEI. The CDR3 is made up of 14 amino acids. The CDR3 DNA reads TGTGCCAGCAGCCGGGAAGCCTCCTACAATGAGCAGTTCTTC. Protein: CASSREASYNEQFF.

The V and J genes are TRBV27 and TRBJ1-1; D remains ambiguous. Trimming left V 5 bases short and J 8 bases short, with 15 bases between. The CDR3 is made up of 13 amino acids. Germline lookup yields CDR1 MNHEY and CDR2 SMNVEV (reference sequence). CDR3 sequence reads: CASSPTWTGEAFF. The CDR3 DNA reads as TGTGCCAGCAGTCCCACCTGGACGGGCGAAGCTTTCTTT.

This clonotype appeared once. V gene TRBV20-1 combines with J gene TRBJ1-4; no firm D call. V was cut by 2 bases and J by 3 bases, with 4 bases left in between. CDR1 is DFQATT, CDR2 SNEGSKA, per germline (reference sequence). The length of the CDR3 is 12 residues. DNA for the CDR3: TGCAGTGCTAGACTCCCTAATGAAAAACTGTTTTTT. Translating gives CSARLPNEKLFF.

A few counts support this clonotype. This chain connects TRBV12-3 or TRBV12-4 to TRBJ1-4; TRBD1 matches at 7 bases. V gave up 6 bases and J gave up 4 bases; unmatched junction bases: 5. The CDR3 is made up of 14 amino acids. In DNA form, the CDR3 reads TGTGCCAGCAGGGGGGACAGCCTTAATGAAAAACTGTTTTTT. It codes for CASRGDSLNEKLFF.

There are a few counts of this clonotype. J is TRBJ2-6 and V is TRBV3-1, with 9 bases matching TRBD1. V lost 3 bases to trimming and J lost 1 base; unmatched junction nucleotides: 4. The CDR3 contains 17 residues. Germline V CDR1 and CDR2: LGHDT, YNNKEL (reference sequence). Written as DNA, the CDR3 is TGTGCCAGCAGCCAGGGACAGGGTATGTCTGGGGCCAACGTCCTGACTTTC. Its protein is CASSQGQGMSGANVLTF.

This clonotype was observed a handful of times. CDR3 nucleotides: TGTGCCACCAGTGATGCCCCCGGGACAGGGTTGACAGATACGCAGTATTTT. Its protein is CATSDAPGTGLTDTQYF. This chain links TRBV24-1 with TRBJ2-3, with TRBD1 matching over 9 bases. The germline V gene encodes CDR1 KGHDR and CDR2 SFDVKD. J was trimmed by 3 bases and V by 3 bases; bases with no gene match: 9. CDR3 length: 17 amino acids.

The chain couples TRBV9 to TRBJ1-6, with 11 bases that match TRBD1. The germline V gene has CDR1 SGDLS and CDR2 YYNGEE. The CDR3 has 19 residues. The V gene end was trimmed by 4 bases and the J gene end by 0 bases; junction bases not matched to a gene: 9. This CDR3 is CASSLTPGQGASYNSPLHF. The CDR3 coding sequence is TGTGCCAGCAGCCTTACCCCCGGACAGGGGGCCTCCTATAATTCACCCCTCCACTTT.

This clonotype was recorded at least ten times. The V and J genes are TRBV20-1 and TRBJ1-6; D is unclear. The CDR3 has 14 amino acids. Germline CDR1 is DFQATT and CDR2 is SNEGSKA (reference sequence). Trimming stripped 4 bases from V and 7 bases from J, with 14 bases between. The CDR3 DNA follows: TGCAGTGCTATCGTGGGTGTGGGGAATTCACCCCTCCACTTT. It specifies CSAIVGVGNSPLHF.

This rearrangement joins TRBV6-2 or TRBV6-3 to TRBJ2-1; 10 bases are a match to TRBD2. The CDR3 has 14 amino acids. After removal of 10 bases from V and 2 bases from J, the junction contained 5 bases not matched to a gene. Per germline, CDR1 MNHEY and CDR2 SVGEGT. The CDR3 nucleotides read TGTGCCACCGTGAGCGGGGGGGCCTACAATGAGCAGTTCTTC. It specifies CATVSGGAYNEQFF.

The genes are TRBV12-3 or TRBV12-4 and TRBJ2-7; 10 nucleotides agree with TRBD2. The J call may be mistaken, given a closer DNA end match to TRBJ2-5. The CDR3 loop spans 16 amino acids. CDR3: CASRSSGSLSWETQYF. As DNA, the CDR3 is TGTGCCAGCAGGTCTAGCGGGAGCCTTAGCTGGGAGACCCAGTACTTC.